This TCR beta chain was recorded in a study of cytomegalovirus exposure and HLA in healthy donors. Overall study findings and caveats: It was in a later analysis that TCR association rates were seen to vary by HLA locus, highest for DRB1 and lowest for HLA-C. TCR beta chains associated with HLA were, in a later analysis, more clonally expanded than equally common others. Most sequenced TCRs were rare (though some public TCRs occurred in many donors).

The sample holds one count of this clone. The target antigen is unknown. The CDR3 runs 14 residues. The V gene's germline CDR1 is SQVTM and CDR2 ANQGSEA. The study ran its PCR with 60 Vbeta and 13 Jbeta primers. Clones were sequenced by immunoSEQ multiplex PCR, and TCRdb holds only the in-frame ones, with some missing. The top ten hold 1.4% to 1.5% of the sample, which has more than 150,000 clones, about three quarters seen once. The rearrangement uses TRBV29-1 and TRBJ2-5; D unresolved. The J call is doubtful: the DNA matches TRBJ2-7 better. The clonotype comes from a man aged 18 to 29 in good health and CMV-seronegative. Sequenced: PBMCs. The CDR3 loop reads CSVEVGSSGYEQYF. The CDR3 DNA reads as TGCAGCGTTGAAGTGGGCAGTTCTGGCTACGAGCAGTACTTC.